The rows below give T cell receptor beta chains drawn from one sample of a study of T-cell memory formation after mild COVID-19. TCRdb ran MiXCR on the 5' RACE reads and lists one entry per CDR3 protein. The sample records about 360,000 distinct CDR3 sequences, approximately 14% being singletons. Specimen: PBMCs or a T cell subset sorted from them (not recorded which). The receptor source for this set is a man aged 18 to 29 who had mild COVID-19 (a few samples of this study predate the infection). Cell type and time point are not known. The CDR3 runs from the conserved cysteine through the conserved F or W. D genes are given only for firm matches. For some rows the clone size is stated as once, few or many, or as a class when expanded; others skip it.

>-|TRBJ1-6|-|TRBV7-3
CASSFGPVGSPLHF
TGTGCCAGCAGCTTCGGGCCAGTTGGATCACCCCTCCACTTT
>-|TRBJ2-5|many|TRBV7-9
CASSDRAGETQYF
TGTGCCAGCAGTGACCGGGCAGGAGAGACCCAGTACTTC
>-|TRBJ2-1|-|TRBV3-1
CASSRVSVEQFF
TGTGCCAGCAGTAGGGTTAGCGTTGAGCAGTTCTTC
>TRBD2|TRBJ2-5|-|TRBV7-6
CASSPTAGGRTQYF
TGTGCCAGCAGCCCGACGGCGGGGGGGCGGACCCAGTACTTC
>TRBD2|TRBJ2-1|many|TRBV12-3/TRBV12-4
CASSLQGTSGGKQFF
TGTGCCAGCAGTCTGCAAGGGACTAGCGGGGGCAAGCAGTTCTTC
>-|TRBJ2-3|-|TRBV9
CASSGLRTDTQYF
TGTGCCAGCAGCGGCCTCCGGACAGATACGCAGTATTTT
>TRBD2|TRBJ2-5|-|TRBV7-8
CASSPAAGRETQYF
TGTGCCAGCAGCCCGGCAGCGGGGCGGGAGACCCAGTACTTC
>TRBD1|TRBJ1-2|-|TRBV6-1
CASSFGDSRYGYTF
TGTGCCAGCTCGTTCGGGGACAGTAGGTATGGCTACACCTTC
>-|TRBJ1-2|-|TRBV10-3
CAISESKGLNYGYTF
TGTGCCATCAGTGAGTCGAAAGGGCTTAACTATGGCTACACCTTC
>-|TRBJ1-6|once|TRBV19
CASSIKAVLTSPLHF
TGTGCCAGTAGTATCAAGGCAGTCTTGACTTCACCCCTCCACTTT
>-|TRBJ2-5|-|TRBV20-1
CSARSGATQETQYF
TGCAGTGCTAGGTCCGGAGCGACCCAAGAGACCCAGTACTTC
>TRBD1|TRBJ1-1|few|TRBV25-1
CASSEYFPTGMRRDTEAFF
TGTGCCAGCAGTGAATATTTCCCGACAGGGATGAGGCGGGACACTGAAGCTTTCTTT
>TRBD1|TRBJ1-5|-|TRBV7-2
CASSFLGQGAEQPQHF
TGTGCCAGCAGTTTCCTGGGACAGGGGGCGGAACAGCCCCAGCATTTT
>-|TRBJ2-2|-|TRBV10-3
CAISASPNRDTGELFF
TGTGCCATCAGTGCCTCCCCGAACAGGGACACCGGGGAGCTGTTTTTT
>TRBD1|TRBJ2-1|few|TRBV6-6
CASSYTRDRGQNEQFF
TGTGCCAGCAGTTACACCCGGGACAGGGGGCAAAATGAGCAGTTCTTC
>-|TRBJ2-4|-|TRBV5-1
CASSLAGDLGNIQYF
TGCGCCAGCAGCTTGGCGGGGGACCTGGGAAACATTCAGTACTTC
>TRBD1|TRBJ1-5|few|TRBV20-1
CSARGPGQLNQPQHF
TGCAGTGCGCGTGGACCGGGACAGCTAAATCAGCCCCAGCATTTT
>-|TRBJ2-1|-|TRBV6-2/TRBV6-3
CASSYPTGFGFF
TGTGCCAGCAGTTATCCTACAGGGTTCGGGTTCTTC
>-|TRBJ1-1|-|TRBV7-9
CASSTRQSMNTEAFF
TGTGCCAGCAGCACCCGACAGAGCATGAACACTGAAGCTTTCTTT
>-|TRBJ1-5|-|TRBV15
CATNPQIGLSQPQHF
TGTGCCACCAACCCCCAGATTGGCCTCAGTCAGCCCCAGCATTTT
>-|TRBJ2-2|few|TRBV6-2/TRBV6-3
CASRSSGDDTGELFF
TGTGCCAGCAGATCCTCGGGGGATGACACCGGGGAGCTGTTTTTT
>-|TRBJ2-2|-|TRBV4-1
CASSQGGRPGELFF
TGCGCCAGCAGCCAAGGCGGGCGTCCCGGGGAGCTGTTTTTT
>-|TRBJ2-3|many|TRBV7-3
CASSLTGSHTDTQYF
TGTGCCAGCAGCTTAACGGGTAGCCACACAGATACGCAGTATTTT
>TRBD1|TRBJ1-2|-|TRBV27
CASRTGQGTYGYTF
TGTGCCAGCAGAACGGGACAGGGAACCTATGGCTACACCTTC
>-|TRBJ1-4|-|TRBV13
CASSSRDIATNEKLFF
TGTGCCAGCAGCTCCCGGGACATCGCAACTAATGAAAAACTGTTTTTT
>-|TRBJ1-2|few|TRBV4-1
CASSQDPRQGGGYTF
TGCGCCAGCAGCCAAGATCCCCGGCAGGGCGGTGGCTACACCTTC
>-|TRBJ2-5|once|TRBV12-5
CASGPSSSWETQYF
TGTGCTAGTGGTCCAAGTTCTTCCTGGGAGACCCAGTACTTC
>-|TRBJ1-2|-|TRBV12-3/TRBV12-4
CASSSSAFRGYTF
TGTGCCAGCAGTTCCTCAGCGTTCCGGGGCTACACCTTC
>-|TRBJ1-1|-|TRBV12-3/TRBV12-4
CASSEFWWAEAFF
TGTGCCAGCAGTGAATTCTGGTGGGCTGAAGCTTTCTTT
>TRBD1|TRBJ2-1|few|TRBV29-1
CSVDPQGLVYNEQFF
TGCAGCGTCGACCCACAGGGGCTCGTTTACAATGAGCAGTTCTTC
>TRBD2|TRBJ2-1|few|TRBV5-4
CASRPGLEVYNEQFF
TGTGCCAGCAGGCCTGGACTAGAGGTCTACAATGAGCAGTTCTTC
>TRBD1|TRBJ2-2|few|TRBV9
CASREQGANTGELFF
TGTGCCAGCAGGGAACAGGGGGCGAACACCGGGGAGCTGTTTTTT
>-|TRBJ1-6|few|TRBV7-9
CASSFEISPLHF
TGTGCCAGCAGCTTCGAGATTTCACCCCTCCACTTT
>-|TRBJ1-6|-|TRBV5-1
CASSSNNSPLHF
TGCGCCAGCAGCTCTAACAATTCACCCCTCCACTTT
>-|TRBJ2-5|many|TRBV7-2
CASSYRYDQETQYF
TGTGCCAGCAGCTACCGGTACGACCAAGAGACCCAGTACTTC
>-|TRBJ2-7|few|TRBV7-8
CASSLADPGRVKDEQYF
TGTGCCAGCAGCTTAGCGGATCCGGGGCGGGTTAAAGACGAGCAGTACTTC
>TRBD1|TRBJ1-2|-|TRBV4-3
CASSPLTGDYGYTF
TGCGCCAGCAGCCCCCTGACAGGGGACTATGGCTACACCTTC
>-|TRBJ2-1|-|TRBV7-2
CASSLGLDANEQFF
TGTGCCAGCAGCTTAGGGCTAGACGCCAATGAGCAGTTCTTC
>TRBD2|TRBJ2-5|-|TRBV7-3
CASSLTRAGGVETQYF
TGTGCCAGCAGCTTAACGCGAGCGGGGGGTGTGGAGACCCAGTACTTC
>-|TRBJ1-1|many|TRBV5-5
CASSLGGDTEAFF
TGTGCCAGCAGCCTGGGGGGGGATACTGAAGCTTTCTTT
>-|TRBJ2-7|few|TRBV19
CASSFSFLPSSYEQYF
TGTGCCAGTAGTTTTTCCTTCTTACCCAGCTCCTACGAGCAGTACTTC
>TRBD2|TRBJ2-3|many|TRBV7-3
CASSPSGGAPDTQYF
TGTGCCAGCAGCCCTAGCGGGGGGGCACCCGATACGCAGTATTTT
>-|TRBJ2-1|few|TRBV5-1
CASSLDSQNNEQFF
TGCGCCAGCAGCTTAGACAGTCAAAACAATGAGCAGTTCTTC
>-|TRBJ1-5|-|TRBV28
CASSLGRARNQPQHF
TGTGCCAGCAGTTTGGGCAGGGCTCGCAATCAGCCCCAGCATTTT
>-|TRBJ2-4|few|TRBV4-1
CASSQWFPSLAKNIQYF
TGCGCCAGCAGCCAATGGTTCCCTAGTCTAGCCAAAAACATTCAGTACTTC
>-|TRBJ2-7|-|TRBV5-1
CASSLGSRGPAAYEQYF
TGCGCCAGCAGCTTGGGGTCTAGGGGACCAGCCGCCTACGAGCAGTACTTC
>-|TRBJ2-1|-|TRBV6-2/TRBV6-3
CASRLTRRTSYHNEQFF
TGTGCCAGCAGACTGACCCGACGGACGTCGTACCACAATGAGCAGTTCTTC
>-|TRBJ1-6|few|TRBV12-3/TRBV12-4
CASSLNLNSPLHF
TGTGCCAGCAGTTTAAACCTCAATTCACCCCTCCACTTT
>TRBD2|TRBJ2-3|-|TRBV29-1
CSVTRLATDTQYF
TGCAGCGTTACGAGACTAGCCACAGATACGCAGTATTTT
>-|TRBJ2-5|-|TRBV14
CASSQGVGPPRETQYF
TGTGCCAGCAGCCAAGGTGTGGGCCCACCTCGGGAGACCCAGTACTTC
>-|TRBJ1-3|-|TRBV20-1
CSARVRRSSGNTIYF
TGCAGTGCTAGAGTACGCCGGTCCTCTGGAAACACCATATATTTT
>-|TRBJ2-5|few|TRBV7-9
CASSSRTAALETQYF
TGTGCCAGCAGCTCTCGGACAGCTGCCCTAGAGACCCAGTACTTC
>TRBD2|TRBJ2-1|few|TRBV5-1
CASSLEGLAGGFESSYNEQFF
TGCGCCAGCAGCTTGGAGGGACTAGCGGGGGGGTTCGAAAGCTCCTACAATGAGCAGTTCTTC
>TRBD1|TRBJ1-1|-|TRBV25-1
CASSGQGATEAFF
TGTGCCAGCAGTGGACAGGGGGCGACTGAAGCTTTCTTT
>TRBD1|TRBJ1-1|-|TRBV7-9
CASSFTGVPTEAFF
TGTGCCAGCAGCTTCACAGGGGTCCCCACTGAAGCTTTCTTT